This T cell receptor beta chain was recovered during a study of T cell repertoires in MIS-A myocarditis. The CDR3 is 15 residues long. Germline values: CDR1 MNHEY, CDR2 SVGEGT. The J segment lost 6 bases and the V segment lost 2 bases, leaving 2 bases of the junction unmatched. Assay: immunoSEQ multiplex PCR; the TCRdb copy retains only in-frame clones and omits some. The table has 10,000 to 12,000 clones, 65% to 90% seen once; the top ten hold over 25%. The receptor was derived from a man between 18 and 35 years old with fulminant myocarditis from multisystem inflammatory syndrome in adults (MIS-A) after COVID-19. The specimen was right ventricle heart tissue obtained at autopsy. The chain combines TRBV6-2 or TRBV6-3 with TRBJ1-5; 12 bases align to TRBD1. Here the CDR3 reads CASSYGTGGLQPQHF. The CDR3, as DNA: TGTGCCAGCAGTTACGGGACAGGGGGCCTTCAGCCCCAGCATTTT.